Each of the 24 T cell receptor beta chains below was sequenced from the same sample in a study of T cells in Graves' hyperthyroidism and ophthalmopathy. Researchers took RNA transcripts and amplified the TCR beta CDR3 regions from them. The primer set for the first-round RT-PCR of the TCR CDR3 was HTBI. Using its own MiXCR run on the multiplex PCR reads, TCRdb lists one record per CDR3 protein. The sample lists 350,000 to 400,000 distinct CDR3 sequences, approximately 14% seen once, with approximately 11% in the top ten. The sequencing sample was made of blood. These receptors were obtained from a woman aged 55-70 years with Graves' hyperthyroidism.

J is TRBJ2-3 and V is TRBV19; TRBD1 aligns across 7 bases. Unmatched junction bases numbered 6, after V lost 7 bases and J lost 5 bases. Germline loops: CDR1 LNHDA, CDR2 SQIVND (reference sequence). CDR3 length: 13 residues. Here the CDR3 DNA reads TGTGCCAGTAAACAGGGGAATTTAGATACGCAGTATTTT. Translating it yields CASKQGNLDTQYF.

This clonotype was detected many times. The genes are TRBV2 and TRBJ1-4; D gene ambiguous. With 6 bases removed from V and 7 bases from J, the gap between germline ends came to 15 bases. CDR3 size: 14 residues. Germline V lookup: CDR1 SNHLY, CDR2 FYNNEI. The CDR3 DNA follows: TGTGCCAGCAGGCGGCAGGCCGGCGGTGAAAAACTGTTTTTT. Protein product: CASRRQAGGEKLFF.

Only a few counts were recorded for this clonotype. The junction departs from the called germline gene at one end, perhaps through a read error. This chain connects TRBV5-1 to TRBJ2-7; TRBD1 matches 7 bases. The CDR3 length is 14 residues. The germline CDR1 and CDR2 sequences are SGHRS and YFSETQ. The CDR3 spells CASSDTGAPYGQYF. In nucleotides, the CDR3 is TGCGCCAGCAGCGATACAGGGGCACCCTACGGGCAGTACTTC.

The CDR3 DNA follows: TGTGCCAGCAGCTTAGTTGTAGGCAGGGAAAAGTATTTT. As protein: CASSLVVGREKYF. The J gene is TRBJ2-3, the V gene TRBV7-8; a weak D match, TRBD1 (5 bases). V lost 1 base, J lost 13 bases, and 15 bases lay in between. Per germline, CDR1 SGHVS and CDR2 FQNEAQ. There are 13 residues in the CDR3. The whole variable domain, filled in from reference TRBV7-8 and TRBJ2-3, reads GAGVSQSPRYKVAKRGQDVALRCDPISGHVSLFWYQQALGQGPEFLTYFQNEAQLDKSGLPSDRFFAERPEGSVSTLKIQRTQQEDSAVYLCASSLVVGREKYFGPGTRLTVL.

J is TRBJ2-3 and V is TRBV4-1; no clear D. The CDR3 covers 15 residues. V lost 1 base to trimming and J lost 6 bases, with 14 bases between them. The V gene's germline CDR1 is MGHRA and CDR2 YSYEKL. For the CDR3, the DNA is TGCGCCAGCAGCCAAGGGAGATCTTTCGCGGATACGCAGTATTTT. It translates to CASSQGRSFADTQYF.

This clonotype occurred many times. The V call is TRBV6-1, the J call TRBJ2-3; TRBD2 aligns across 13 bases. CDR1 and CDR2 (germline): MNHNS, SASEGT. The CDR3 spans 15 residues. V lost 5 bases and J lost 7; bases outside the gene matches: 6. This chain's CDR3 is CASSLLAGGEYTQYF. For the CDR3, the DNA is TGTGCCAGCAGTCTACTAGCGGGAGGGGAGTATACGCAGTATTTT.

This clonotype occurred a few times. This rearrangement joins TRBV11-2 to TRBJ2-3; perhaps TRBD2 as D (5 bases). V was trimmed by 5 bases and J by 1 base, leaving 25 bases between them. The CDR3 is 19 residues long. CDR1 is SGHAT, CDR2 FQNNGV, per germline. The CDR3 sequence: CASSPPRRLRPRGTDTQYF. DNA for the CDR3: TGTGCCAGCAGCCCCCCTAGGAGACTCCGCCCGAGGGGCACAGATACGCAGTATTTT.

Many counts were recorded for this clonotype. The genes are TRBV24-1 and TRBJ2-1; the D is unclear. V was clipped by 3 bases and J by 7 bases, with 15 bases between them. Germline V lookup: CDR1 KGHDR, CDR2 SFDVKD. The CDR3 has 15 residues. In nucleotides, the CDR3 is TGTGCCACCAGTGATACCTTCCTTCTATCGAATGAGCAGTTCTTC. This gives the protein CATSDTFLLSNEQFF.

In its sample, this clonotype was seen many times. The rearrangement joins TRBV28 to TRBJ2-2, with D tentatively TRBD1 (5 bases). This CDR3 is 14 amino acids long. V was clipped by 4 bases and J by 1 base, with 7 bases between them. CDR1 and CDR2 from the germline V gene are MDHEN and SYDVKM. The CDR3 coding sequence is TGTGCCAGCAGTTCCGGACAGAACACCGGGGAGCTGTTTTTT. It is translated as CASSSGQNTGELFF.

This clonotype was observed at least ten times. The rearrangement uses TRBV5-5 and TRBJ1-5, with D possibly being TRBD1 (5 bases). The CDR3 is 14 amino acids. The V end was cut by 3 bases, the J end by 5 bases, with 12 bases between. CDR1 is SGHKS, CDR2 YYEKEE, per germline (reference sequence). The DNA for the CDR3 is TGTGCCAGCAGCTCCCGTCGGGGGGATCAGCCCCAGCATTTT. The encoded protein is CASSSRRGDQPQHF. The variable domain in full, with the rest retrieved from reference TRBV5-5 and TRBJ1-5, is DAGVTQSPTHLIKTRGQQVTLRCSPISGHKSVSWYQQVLGQGPQFIFQYYEKEERGRGNFPDRFSARQFPNYSSELNVNALLLGDSALYLCASSSRRGDQPQHFGDGTRLSIL.

The chain couples TRBV12-3 or TRBV12-4 to TRBJ2-2, with 9 bases lining up with TRBD2. The J segment lost 4 bases and the V segment lost 3 bases, leaving 6 bases of the junction unmatched. This CDR3 is built from 16 residues. CDR3: CASSFSSGDSTGELFF. The CDR3 DNA follows: TGTGCCAGCAGTTTTTCTAGCGGGGACAGCACCGGGGAGCTGTTTTTT.

This chain links TRBV4-1 with TRBJ1-5; no firm D call. There are 15 residues in the CDR3. Deletions cut 4 bases from V and 0 bases from J, with 10 bases between. Germline CDR1 and CDR2: MGHRA and YSYEKL. The CDR3 spells CASSPWRDSNQPQHF. CDR3 in DNA: TGCGCCAGCAGCCCGTGGAGGGATAGCAATCAGCCCCAGCATTTT.

This clonotype was counted many times. V and J are TRBV5-1 and TRBJ1-1; the D gene is possibly TRBD1 (5 bases). The germline V and J ends were trimmed by 4 bases and 0 bases, with 10 bases remaining between them. CDR1 and CDR2 (germline): SGHRS, YFSETQ. This CDR3 is built from 14 residues. Here the CDR3 reads CASSTGTMNTEAFF. CDR3 bases: TGCGCCAGCAGCACCGGGACGATGAACACTGAAGCTTTCTTT.

This clonotype was picked up a small number of times. CDR3 protein: CASSFGLEGGYGYTF. For the CDR3, the DNA is TGTGCCAGCAGTTTCGGTTTGGAGGGCGGCTATGGCTACACCTTC. This chain connects TRBV27 to TRBJ1-2; D not certain. The CDR3 has 15 amino acids. Germline V lookup: CDR1 MNHEY, CDR2 SMNVEV (reference sequence). Between the trimmed V and J ends, which lost 3 bases and 4 bases, there was a span of 15 bases.

This clonotype has a count of ten or more. The chain employs TRBV6-1 and TRBJ1-5; D remains unclear. The V gene's germline CDR1 is MNHNS and CDR2 SASEGT. V was pared by 8 bases and J by 0 bases, with 11 bases between. The CDR3 has 14 residues. In DNA, the CDR3 is TGTGCCAGCCTCCAGAGGTATAGCAATCAGCCCCAGCATTTT. Translated, it gives CASLQRYSNQPQHF.

This clonotype was detected many times. V usage is TRBV7-9 and J usage is TRBJ2-1; no clear D gene. The CDR3 totals 13 residues. Germline assignment: CDR1 SEHNR and CDR2 FQNEAQ (reference sequence). V lost 1 base and J lost 6, with 7 bases in between. The CDR3 DNA sequence: TGTGCCAGCAGCTTAGTAGGGCGCAATGAGCAGTTCTTC. Translation gives CASSLVGRNEQFF.

This clonotype has only a few counts. The chain combines TRBV12-3 or TRBV12-4 with TRBJ2-7; 8 nucleotides align to TRBD1. Losses at the gene ends were 6 bases for V and 5 bases for J; bases not matched to a gene: 9. This CDR3 is built from 14 residues. The CDR3 DNA is TGTGCCAGCAGCTCCGGACAGGGAGACCACGAGCAGTACTTC. Residues: CASSSGQGDHEQYF.

This clonotype was found many times. The chain has TRBV3-1 and TRBJ2-3; 10 nucleotides line up with TRBD2. CDR1 is LGHDT, CDR2 YNNKEL, per germline (reference sequence). The CDR3 has 15 amino acids. Germline trimming cut 4 bases from V and 6 bases from J; bases unmatched to any gene: 7. Here the CDR3 reads CASSPISGRVDTQYF. The CDR3 DNA follows: TGTGCCAGCAGCCCAATAAGCGGGAGGGTGGATACGCAGTATTTT.

V and J are TRBV19 and TRBJ1-2, with a weak D call TRBD1 (6 bases). Between the trimmed V and J ends, which lost 6 bases and 1 base, there was a span of 18 bases. Germline V lookup: CDR1 LNHDA, CDR2 SQIVND (reference sequence). CDR3 size: 16 residues. The CDR3 sequence: CASRRGSAVSNYGYTF. The CDR3 nucleotides read TGTGCCAGTAGAAGGGGGTCGGCAGTCAGTAACTATGGCTACACCTTC.

This clonotype was counted at least ten times. The V call is TRBV13, the J call TRBJ1-1; 9 bases align to TRBD1. The germline V gene encodes CDR1 PRHDT and CDR2 FYEKMQ (reference sequence). V shed 3 bases and J 1 base; nucleotides not matched to a gene: 0. This CDR3 is built from 14 residues. The CDR3 here is CASSLDRGNTEAFF. As DNA, the CDR3 is TGTGCCAGCAGCTTGGACAGGGGGAACACTGAAGCTTTCTTT. Supplemented by reference TRBV13 and TRBJ1-1, the full variable domain reads AAGVIQSPRHLIKEKRETATLKCYPIPRHDTVYWYQQGPGQDPQFLISFYEKMQSDKGSIPDRFSAQQFSDYHSELNMSSLELGDSALYFCASSLDRGNTEAFFGQGTRLTVV.

The genes are TRBV6-1 and TRBJ2-1, with 8 bases lining up with TRBD1. The V and J ends lost 4 bases and 1 base, in that order; junction bases with no gene match: 6. From germline, CDR1 is MNHNS and CDR2 SASEGT. CDR3 length: 16 amino acids. The CDR3: CASSGNRGVSYNEQFF. The DNA of the CDR3 is TGTGCCAGCAGTGGAAACAGGGGGGTATCCTACAATGAGCAGTTCTTC.

The chain combines TRBV12-5 with TRBJ2-5; TRBD2 matches at 9 bases. Germline CDR1 and CDR2: LGHNT and FRNRAP. Trimming cost V 8 bases and J 0 bases; bases outside gene matches: 4. The CDR3 extends over 14 amino acids. Here the CDR3 reads CASRSGRNQETQYF. CDR3 nucleotides: TGTGCTAGTAGGAGCGGGAGGAACCAAGAGACCCAGTACTTC.

This clonotype showed up many times. The chain joins TRBV5-1 to TRBJ2-7; 11 bases fit TRBD2. The CDR3 has 18 amino acids. Germline CDR1 and CDR2: SGHRS and YFSETQ. The V gene end was trimmed by 0 bases and the J gene end by 0 bases; junction bases not matched to a gene: 8. CDR3 region: CASSLGAGLAGSSYEQYF. The DNA for the CDR3 is TGCGCCAGCAGCTTGGGAGCTGGACTAGCGGGCTCCTCCTACGAGCAGTACTTC.

This clonotype came up many times. This sequence joins TRBV20-1 and TRBJ2-7; unclear D gene. V lost 3 bases and J 0 bases, leaving 9 bases between the germline ends. The CDR3 extends over 13 amino acids. Germline values: CDR1 DFQATT, CDR2 SNEGSKA (reference sequence). The DNA for the CDR3 is TGCAGTGCTAGTGAACAGATCTCCTACGAGCAGTACTTC. This gives the protein CSASEQISYEQYF.